This T cell receptor (beta chain) was profiled in a study of T cell responses to AZD1222 COVID-19 vaccine (dated by TCRdb to the early 2020s). A note on the overall study: A total of approximately 240 trial participants underwent TCR sequencing, of whom some 210 received two doses of AZD1222 and some 26 received two doses of the MenACWY control vaccine. Trial participants were enrolled into age subgroups of 18-55, 56-69 and 70-plus years, which contained approximately 150, 28 and 58 TCR-sequenced participants, respectively.

Paper-wide results and their limitations: Because no samples from the day 14 peak response were available, repertoires could be characterized only after the peak T cell response. Most participants were white British and females outnumbered males, and the authors suggested that clonal diversity may have been underestimated. In the small 56-69-year group, the increase in depth fell short of significance, most likely because of low power. Vaccine-associated CD4 TCRs spanned the whole spike protein, with dominant responses in regions 160-218 and 743-854. After two AZD1222 doses, spike-specific TCR breadth and depth were significantly higher than at day 0 and than in MenACWY recipients. Reportedly, almost half of the unique spike-specific TCRs recognized epitopes lying outside the regions that are mutated in the B.1.351 and B.1.1.7 variants. Only five or six AZD1222 recipients were SARS-CoV-2 seropositive at baseline, limiting conclusions about previously exposed vaccinees.

The CDR3 regions of human TCRbeta chains were subjected to immunosequencing. Under the source paper's analysis protocol: TCRs in the repertoires were matched against a reference library of SARS-CoV-2-specific TCRs that had been generated with the MIRA antigen-specificity platform. Breadth was defined as the fraction of unique TCRs that were SARS-CoV-2-associated. Depth was defined as the fraction of total T cells that were SARS-CoV-2-associated. Using the MIRA data, each spike-specific TCR was mapped to the spike region that the TCR reacts to and placed in a CD4 or CD8 class. Log10-transformed breadth and depth values were compared by one-way ANOVA with Sidak's multiple comparisons tests. TCRdb limited this immuneACCESS table to in-frame rearrangements with V and J called. A share of clones is missing; checked studies link under half to unresolved V genes, and the rest is unexplained. V, J and clone size were drawn from that table, and D and trimming were deduced from the DNA. The sample yields under 70,000 clones; approximately 80% were counted once. The ten largest clones represent 5% of the sample.

The CDR3 contains 14 residues, cysteine and phenylalanine counted. The DNA shown is the 42-base CDR3, in frame from base 1. Looking up the germline V gene yields CDR1 SGHTA and CDR2 FQGNSA. Unmatched junction bases come to 10, with V trimmed by 7 bases and J by 5 bases. What the time point label conveys for this sample: about 28 days (+/-7) after the second vaccine dose. AZD1222 recipients given second doses at about 4 weeks or at about 12 weeks were pooled, since spike-specific TCR depth and breadth were not found to differ between the two schedules. Samples from vaccinated people were obtained from the UK trials COV001 and COV002, which included a single-blind randomized controlled phase 2/3 trial of AZD1222 (ChAdOx1 nCoV-19) in healthy adults. For TCRbeta chain sequencing, PBMC samples were collected from trial participants at day 0 and at day 28 after the second dose. About this clone: This clone's antigen is unknown. One base away there is no much larger clone; base qualities are not given.

The sequence joins TRBV7-2 to TRBJ1-2; a stretch of 7 junction bases matches TRBD1. Here the sequenced sample was peripheral blood, taken 28 days after the second AZD1222 dose. The sequence was collected from an adult who received the AZD1222 COVID-19 vaccine. Read as DNA, the sequence is TGTGCCAGCACCCCCGCGGCAGGGGGATATGGCTACACCTTC. The translation is CASTPAAGGYGYTF.